What follows describes a single T cell receptor beta chain. What it recognizes is unknown. Primers used in a second PCR of roughly 6 to 11 cycles were a sample-barcoded 5' primer and a J-beta primer mix. TCRdb called the 5' RACE reads again in MiXCR, with one record for every CDR3 protein. The sample shows hundreds of thousands of distinct CDR3 sequences, roughly 24% of them seen only once. CDR1 and CDR2 from the germline V gene are SQVTM and ANQGSEA. CDR3 length equals 12 residues. Trimming removed 0 bases at V and 6 bases at J, with 8 bases between. This record comes from a study of blood T cells in healthy people across ages. General study results and limits: Unknown donor CMV status possibly confounded expanded clonotype changes. Across samples, TCR beta diversity tracked strongly with naive T cell percentage.

The same sample was also studied in work on T cells of mothers and their children. This second study notes: Three mothers and their six children, all healthy Caucasians, donated. Across the analysis, no persistent microchimeric T cell clones were detected.

This chain connects TRBV29-1 to TRBJ1-2; tentative D call: TRBD1 (5 bases). What was sequenced was blood. This sequence was found in a boy younger than 18 in good health. CDR3 in DNA: TGCAGCGTTGAAGATTGGGGGGATGGCTACACCTTC. It encodes CSVEDWGDGYTF.